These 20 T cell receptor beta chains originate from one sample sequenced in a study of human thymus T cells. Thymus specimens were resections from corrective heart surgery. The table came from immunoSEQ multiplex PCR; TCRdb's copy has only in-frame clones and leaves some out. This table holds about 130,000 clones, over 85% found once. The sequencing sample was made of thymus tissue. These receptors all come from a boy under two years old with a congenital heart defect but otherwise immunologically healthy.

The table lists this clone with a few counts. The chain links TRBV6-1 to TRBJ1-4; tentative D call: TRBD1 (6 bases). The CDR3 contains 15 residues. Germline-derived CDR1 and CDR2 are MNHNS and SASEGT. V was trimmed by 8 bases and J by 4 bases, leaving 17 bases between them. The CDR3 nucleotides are TGTGCCAGCGGGGGGCAGAAAGGACTTAATGAAAAACTGTTTTTT. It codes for CASGGQKGLNEKLFF.

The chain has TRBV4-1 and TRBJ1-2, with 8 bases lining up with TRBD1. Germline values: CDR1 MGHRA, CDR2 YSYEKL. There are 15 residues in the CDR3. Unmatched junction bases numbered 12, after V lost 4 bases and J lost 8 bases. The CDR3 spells CASSPIYQGARGYTF. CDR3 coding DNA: TGCGCCAGCAGCCCTATATACCAGGGGGCGCGCGGCTACACCTTC.

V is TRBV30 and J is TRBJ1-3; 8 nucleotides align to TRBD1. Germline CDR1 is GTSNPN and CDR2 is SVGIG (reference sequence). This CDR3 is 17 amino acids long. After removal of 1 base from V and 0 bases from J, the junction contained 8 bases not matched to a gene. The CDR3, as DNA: TGTGCCTGGAGTGAAGACAGGGGTGGCGGCTCTGGAAACACCATATATTTT. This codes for CAWSEDRGGGSGNTIYF. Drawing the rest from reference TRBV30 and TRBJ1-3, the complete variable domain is SQTIHQWPATLVQPVGSPLSLECTVEGTSNPNLYWYRQAAGRGLQLLFYSVGIGQISSEVPQNLSASRPQDRQFILSSKKLLLSDSGFYLCAWSEDRGGGSGNTIYFGEGSWLTVV.

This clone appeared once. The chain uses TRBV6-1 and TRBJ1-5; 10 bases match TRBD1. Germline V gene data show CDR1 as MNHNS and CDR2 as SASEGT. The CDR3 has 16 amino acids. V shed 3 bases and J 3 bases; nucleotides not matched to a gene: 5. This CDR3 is CASSDRTGGNNQPQHF. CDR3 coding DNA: TGTGCCAGCAGTGATAGGACAGGGGGTAACAATCAGCCCCAGCATTTT.

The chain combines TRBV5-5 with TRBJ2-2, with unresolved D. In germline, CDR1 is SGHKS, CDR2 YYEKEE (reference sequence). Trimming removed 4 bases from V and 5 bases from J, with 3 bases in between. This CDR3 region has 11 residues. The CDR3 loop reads CASSQTGELFF. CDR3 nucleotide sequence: TGTGCCAGCAGCCAGACCGGGGAGCTGTTTTTT. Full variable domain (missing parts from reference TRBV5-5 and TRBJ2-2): DAGVTQSPTHLIKTRGQQVTLRCSPISGHKSVSWYQQVLGQGPQFIFQYYEKEERGRGNFPDRFSARQFPNYSSELNVNALLLGDSALYLCASSQTGELFFGEGSRLTVL.

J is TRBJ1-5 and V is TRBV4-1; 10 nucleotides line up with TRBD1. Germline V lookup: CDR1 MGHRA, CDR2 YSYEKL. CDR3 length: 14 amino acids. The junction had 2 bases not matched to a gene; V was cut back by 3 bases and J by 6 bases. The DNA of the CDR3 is TGCGCCAGCAGCCAGGGACAGGGGTGTCAGCCCCAGCATTTT. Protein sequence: CASSQGQGCQPQHF.

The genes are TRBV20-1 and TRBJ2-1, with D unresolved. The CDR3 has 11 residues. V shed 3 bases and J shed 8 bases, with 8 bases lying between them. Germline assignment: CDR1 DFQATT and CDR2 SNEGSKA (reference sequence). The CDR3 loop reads CSASVGYEQFF. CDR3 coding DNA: TGCAGTGCTAGTGTCGGTTATGAGCAGTTCTTC.

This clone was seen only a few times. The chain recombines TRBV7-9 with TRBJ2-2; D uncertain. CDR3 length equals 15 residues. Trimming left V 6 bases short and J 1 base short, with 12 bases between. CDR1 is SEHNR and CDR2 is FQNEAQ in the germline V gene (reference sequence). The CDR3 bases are TGTGCCAGCAGTCCTCTATCCAGGAACACCGGGGAGCTGTTTTTT. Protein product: CASSPLSRNTGELFF.

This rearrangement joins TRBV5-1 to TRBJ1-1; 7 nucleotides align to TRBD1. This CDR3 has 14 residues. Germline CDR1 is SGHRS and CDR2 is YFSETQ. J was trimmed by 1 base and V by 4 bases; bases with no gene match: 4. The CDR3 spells CASSPQGGNTEAFF. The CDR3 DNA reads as TGCGCCAGCAGCCCCCAGGGGGGGAACACTGAAGCTTTCTTT.

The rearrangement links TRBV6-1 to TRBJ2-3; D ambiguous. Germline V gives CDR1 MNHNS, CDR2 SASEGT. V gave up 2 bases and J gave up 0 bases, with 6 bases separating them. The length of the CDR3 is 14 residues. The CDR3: CASSESDSTDTQYF. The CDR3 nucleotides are TGTGCCAGCAGTGAATCCGATAGCACAGATACGCAGTATTTT.

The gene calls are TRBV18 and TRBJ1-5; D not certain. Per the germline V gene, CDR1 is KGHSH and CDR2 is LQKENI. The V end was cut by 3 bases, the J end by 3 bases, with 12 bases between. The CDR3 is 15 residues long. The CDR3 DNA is TGTGCCAGCTCACCGGGCGGAGGATTCAATCAGCCCCAGCATTTT. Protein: CASSPGGGFNQPQHF.

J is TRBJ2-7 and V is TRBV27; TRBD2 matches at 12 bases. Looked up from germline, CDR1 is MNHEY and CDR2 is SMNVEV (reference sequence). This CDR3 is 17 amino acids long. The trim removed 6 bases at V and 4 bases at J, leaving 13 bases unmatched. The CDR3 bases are TGTGCCAGCAGCCCAGTCGTGACTAGCGGGGGATCTTACGAGCAGTACTTC. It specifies CASSPVVTSGGSYEQYF.

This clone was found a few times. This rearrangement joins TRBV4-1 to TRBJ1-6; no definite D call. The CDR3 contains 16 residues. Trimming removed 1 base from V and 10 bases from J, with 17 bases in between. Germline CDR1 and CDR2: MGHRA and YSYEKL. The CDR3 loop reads CASSQGILSPPSPLHF. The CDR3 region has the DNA TGCGCCAGCAGCCAAGGGATCCTTTCCCCCCCATCACCCCTCCACTTT.

CDR3 residues: CSIGGGGDGYTF. The CDR3 DNA follows: TGCAGTATAGGCGGGGGAGGAGATGGCTACACCTTC. The J gene is TRBJ1-2, the V gene TRBV29-1; D is perhaps TRBD1 (5 bases). Germline assignment: CDR1 SQVTM and CDR2 ANQGSEA. The CDR3 spans 12 residues.

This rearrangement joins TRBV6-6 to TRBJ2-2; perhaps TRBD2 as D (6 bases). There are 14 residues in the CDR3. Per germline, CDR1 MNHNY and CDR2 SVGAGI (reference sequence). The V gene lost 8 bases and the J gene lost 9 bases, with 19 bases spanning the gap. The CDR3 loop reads CASGHRERSRELFF. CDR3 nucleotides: TGTGCCAGCGGCCACCGGGAGAGATCCCGGGAGCTGTTTTTT.

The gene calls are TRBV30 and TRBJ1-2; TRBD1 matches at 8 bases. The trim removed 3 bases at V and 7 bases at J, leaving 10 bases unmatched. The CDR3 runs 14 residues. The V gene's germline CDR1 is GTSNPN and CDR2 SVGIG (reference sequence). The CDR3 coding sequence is TGTGCCTGGAGCTTCCAGGGGGCGCAAAGTGGCTACACCTTC. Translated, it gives CAWSFQGAQSGYTF.

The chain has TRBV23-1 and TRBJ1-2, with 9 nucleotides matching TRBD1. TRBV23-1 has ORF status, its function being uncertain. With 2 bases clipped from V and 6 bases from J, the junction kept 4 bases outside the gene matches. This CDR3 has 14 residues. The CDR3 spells CASSQRQGEHGYTF. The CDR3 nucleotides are TGCGCCAGCAGTCAACGACAGGGGGAACATGGCTACACCTTC.

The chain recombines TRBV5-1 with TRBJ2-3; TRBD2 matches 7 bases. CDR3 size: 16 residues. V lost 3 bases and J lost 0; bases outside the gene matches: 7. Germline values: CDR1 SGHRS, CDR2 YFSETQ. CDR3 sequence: CASSWGGGGSTDTQYF. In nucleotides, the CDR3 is TGCGCCAGCAGCTGGGGTGGCGGGGGTAGCACAGATACGCAGTATTTT.

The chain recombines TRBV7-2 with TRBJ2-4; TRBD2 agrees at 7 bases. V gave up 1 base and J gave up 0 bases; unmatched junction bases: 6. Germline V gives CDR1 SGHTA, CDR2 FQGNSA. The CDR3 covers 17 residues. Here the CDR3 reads CASSLGGGILAKNIQYF. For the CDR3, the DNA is TGTGCCAGCAGCTTAGGGGGAGGGATACTAGCCAAAAACATTCAGTACTTC. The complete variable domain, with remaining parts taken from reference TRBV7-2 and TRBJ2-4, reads GAGVSQSPSNKVTEKGKDVELRCDPISGHTALYWYRQSLGQGLEFLIYFQGNSAPDKSGLPSDRFSAERTGGSVSTLTIQRTQQEDSAVYLCASSLGGGILAKNIQYFGAGTRLSVL.

As DNA, the CDR3 is TGTGCCACCAGCAGAGAGGAGGGGGTCTATGGCTACACCTTC. It specifies CATSREEGVYGYTF. The chain links TRBV15 to TRBJ1-2, with D tentatively TRBD1 (6 bases). The V and J ends lost 0 bases and 4 bases respectively, with 9 bases between them. CDR1 and CDR2 (germline): LNHNV, YYDKDF (reference sequence). CDR3 length: 14 residues.